These 18 T cell receptor beta chains originate from one sample sequenced in a study of vaccination and CD4 T cells after COVID-19. What these receptors recognize is not known. Cultured CD4+ T cell DNA underwent sequencing with the Oncomine TCR Beta short-read assay. MiXCR was run by TCRdb on the PCR reads, yielding one entry per CDR3 protein. The sample carries several thousand distinct CDR3 sequences, 30% to 40% recorded once. This sample's treatment: approximately nine-day PBMC culture with coronavirus spike peptide pools or control peptides (ViraFEST assay). CD4+ T cells that came from the unexposed donor were collected before the COVID-19 pandemic (2011-2018). Sequencing was done on a sample of CD4+ T cells from blood, cultured in vitro. These receptors all come from a human donor in good health.

The gene calls are TRBV20-1 and TRBJ1-2; 8 positions match TRBD1. CDR3 length: 20 residues. V was pared by 3 bases and J by 4 bases, with 25 bases of the junction left unmatched. CDR1 and CDR2 from the germline V gene are DFQATT and SNEGSKA (reference sequence). The CDR3: CSARGSEAPPQGASGYGYTF. CDR3 DNA sequence: TGCAGTGCTAGGGGATCTGAGGCCCCACCCCAGGGGGCGTCCGGCTATGGCTACACCTTC.

This clonotype was picked up a small number of times. This chain links TRBV2 with TRBJ1-1; D is unresolved. V was trimmed by 7 bases and J by 1 base, leaving 7 bases between them. This CDR3 has 12 amino acids. Germline values: CDR1 SNHLY, CDR2 FYNNEI. CDR3 region: CASTWGNTEAFF. The CDR3 region has the DNA TGTGCCAGCACGTGGGGGAACACTGAAGCTTTCTTT.

This clonotype was counted only a few times. The rearrangement uses TRBV20-1 and TRBJ1-1; no definite D call. The V end lost 6 bases, the J end lost 8 bases, and 10 bases lay between the germline ends. CDR3 size: 10 residues. Germline V lookup: CDR1 DFQATT, CDR2 SNEGSKA (reference sequence). CDR3 protein: CSAAQDEAFF. In nucleotides, the CDR3 is TGCAGTGCAGCCCAGGACGAAGCTTTCTTT.

This rearrangement joins TRBV30 to TRBJ2-5, with a weak D call TRBD2 (5 bases). Germline V CDR1 and CDR2: GTSNPN, SVGIG (reference sequence). V lost 5 bases and J lost 6, with 13 bases in between. This CDR3 is built from 12 residues. The CDR3 DNA reads as TGTGCCTGGGGTTCCTCGGGGAAGACCCAGTACTTC. As protein: CAWGSSGKTQYF. The full variable domain, its missing parts supplied by reference TRBV30 and TRBJ2-5, is SQTIHQWPATLVQPVGSPLSLECTVEGTSNPNLYWYRQAAGRGLQLLFYSVGIGQISSEVPQNLSASRPQDRQFILSSKKLLLSDSGFYLCAWGSSGKTQYFGPGTRLLVL.

This chain connects TRBV18 to TRBJ1-6; D gene uncertain. CDR3 length: 14 amino acids. Trimming stripped 5 bases from V and 9 bases from J, with 14 bases between. CDR1 and CDR2 (germline): KGHSH, LQKENI. The chain's CDR3 is CASSSRRVSSPLHF. The CDR3 DNA sequence: TGTGCCAGCTCATCCCGTAGGGTCTCTTCACCCCTCCACTTT.

In its sample, this clonotype was seen a few times. V gene TRBV7-9 combines with J gene TRBJ1-2, with D hard to call. Germline lookup yields CDR1 SEHNR and CDR2 FQNEAQ (reference sequence). There are 11 residues in the CDR3. Between the trimmed V and J ends, which lost 3 bases and 8 bases, there was a span of 7 bases. CDR3 in DNA: TGTGCCAGCAGCTTGCCCCAGGGCTACACCTTC. Amino acids: CASSLPQGYTF.

The chain has TRBV29-1 and TRBJ2-6; D not resolved. Trimming removed 5 bases from V and 2 bases from J, with 7 bases in between. This CDR3 has 13 amino acids. In germline, CDR1 is SQVTM, CDR2 ANQGSEA. The DNA for the CDR3 is TGCAGCGTTAAAGTTACTGGGGCCAACGTCCTGACTTTC. Translation gives CSVKVTGANVLTF.

This clonotype was recorded once. Likely a read error: the CDR3 ends without its conserved phenylalanine or tryptophan. The chain recombines TRBV7-9 with TRBJ1-1, with TRBD1 as a possible D gene (6 bases). There are 13 residues in the CDR3. Germline CDR1 and CDR2: SEHNR and FQNEAQ (reference sequence). Between the trimmed V and J ends, which lost 5 bases and 3 bases, there was a span of 10 bases. CDR3 bases: TGTGCCAGCAGCCGCAGGGGAGACACTGAAGCTTTCCTT. Encoded protein: CASSRRGDTEAFL.

The chain recombines TRBV7-2 with TRBJ2-5; tentatively, D is TRBD2 (5 bases). The V end lost 4 bases, the J end lost 3 bases, and 18 bases lay between the germline ends. Germline CDR1 reads SGHTA; CDR2 reads FQGNSA. The CDR3 runs 16 residues. This CDR3 is CASSSPSGQAEETQYF. The CDR3 nucleotides are TGTGCCAGCAGCTCCCCCAGTGGGCAAGCGGAAGAGACCCAGTACTTC.

The chain joins TRBV20-1 to TRBJ2-3; 8 nucleotides agree with TRBD2. Germline V gene data show CDR1 as DFQATT and CDR2 as SNEGSKA (reference sequence). Trimming removed 5 bases from V and 3 bases from J; junction bases left unmatched: 13. The CDR3 spans 16 residues. CDR3 residues: CSAGGLAGFPTDTQYF. The CDR3 coding sequence is TGCAGTGCTGGGGGGCTAGCGGGCTTCCCGACAGATACGCAGTATTTT.

By share of the sample, this clonotype is medium-sized. This chain links TRBV15 with TRBJ1-5; TRBD1 might be the D (6 bases). Germline V gives CDR1 LNHNV, CDR2 YYDKDF (reference sequence). V was shortened by 1 base and J by 7 bases, with 14 bases between the two germline ends. This CDR3 is built from 15 residues. CDR3 sequence (DNA): TGTGCCACCAGCAGAGCGGGGGGGCTGGACCAGCCCCAGCATTTT. This translates into CATSRAGGLDQPQHF.

This chain links TRBV11-3 with TRBJ1-2, with a tentative D call TRBD1 (6 bases). Germline CDR1 SGHNT, CDR2 YENEEA. V gave up 0 bases and J gave up 4 bases, with 21 bases separating them. This CDR3 spans 18 amino acids. CDR3 loop: CASSLDPVDSLGSYGYTF. In nucleotides, the CDR3 is TGTGCCAGCAGCTTAGATCCGGTGGACAGCCTGGGTAGCTATGGCTACACCTTC.

The rearrangement links TRBV6-5 to TRBJ1-2; possibly TRBD1 for D (6 bases). The V end was cut by 0 bases, the J end by 7 bases, with 6 bases between. This CDR3 is built from 12 residues. Germline CDR1 and CDR2: MNHEY and SVGAGI. The CDR3 region has the DNA TGTGCCAGCAGTTACTCGGGGGCTGGCTACACCTTC. This gives the protein CASSYSGAGYTF.

The genes are TRBV12-3 or TRBV12-4 and TRBJ1-2; a weak D match, TRBD1 (6 bases). Trimming stripped 3 bases from V and 5 bases from J, with 13 bases between. This CDR3 spans 14 amino acids. The DNA for the CDR3 is TGTGCCAGCAGTTTCTTTCAGGGGAATTATGGCTACACCTTC. Translated, it gives CASSFFQGNYGYTF.

The rearrangement links TRBV7-6 to TRBJ2-7; D call uncertain. The V end was cut by 5 bases, the J end by 0 bases, with 8 bases between. Germline V CDR1 and CDR2: SGHVS, FNYEAQ. The CDR3 extends over 13 amino acids. The chain's CDR3 is CASSTTASYEQYF. Written as DNA, the CDR3 is TGTGCCAGCAGCACGACCGCCTCCTACGAGCAGTACTTC.

This rearrangement joins TRBV20-1 to TRBJ2-2; 9 bases are shared with TRBD2. V was pared by 6 bases and J by 6 bases, with 11 bases of the junction left unmatched. Per the germline V gene, CDR1 is DFQATT and CDR2 is SNEGSKA (reference sequence). This CDR3 is built from 15 residues. The CDR3 here is CSAPRAGGPAGELFF. Written as DNA, the CDR3 is TGCAGTGCCCCACGGGCGGGGGGGCCGGCCGGGGAGCTGTTTTTT.

This sequence joins TRBV7-8 and TRBJ2-1, with D possibly TRBD2 on 5 matching bases. Trimming took off 5 bases at V and 8 bases at J, with 13 bases between the two ends. CDR3 size: 13 residues. Germline V gene lookup returns CDR1 SGHVS and CDR2 FQNEAQ. In DNA, the CDR3 is TGTGCCAGCAGCACCCTGGCGGGCGATGAGCAGTTCTTC. Residues: CASSTLAGDEQFF.

This clonotype has just a few counts. The V and J genes are TRBV27 and TRBJ1-1; D is unresolved. Per germline, CDR1 MNHEY and CDR2 SMNVEV (reference sequence). Trimming cost V 4 bases and J 3 bases, with 9 bases left between them. This CDR3 is 13 amino acids long. The DNA of the CDR3 is TGTGCCAGCAGTTCCAACCGTGACACTGAAGCTTTCTTT. As protein: CASSSNRDTEAFF.